This T cell receptor (beta chain) derives from a study of T cell changes during pregnancy in multiple sclerosis. Clones were read by immunoSEQ multiplex PCR, and TCRdb kept only the in-frame ones, dropping some. The sample yields tens of thousands of clones, around 93% seen once. V was cut by 6 bases and J by 5 bases, with 14 bases left in between. Germline CDR1 reads MNHNS; CDR2 reads SASEGT. The CDR3 totals 14 residues. Sequencing was performed on peripheral blood, taken after pregnancy. This rearrangement joins TRBV6-1 to TRBJ2-1; D may be TRBD1 (5 bases). This TCR was sampled from a female donor with multiple sclerosis, enrolled in a pregnancy study. Here the CDR3 reads CASRGASDHNEQFF. The CDR3 DNA is TGTGCCAGCAGAGGGGCGTCGGACCACAATGAGCAGTTCTTC.